Listed below are T cell receptor beta chains from one sample, sequenced in a study of graft-versus-host responses after intestinal transplantation. The antigens for these receptors are not known. Generated by immunoSEQ multiplex PCR, the TCRdb table keeps only in-frame clones and is missing some. The sample holds 95,000 to 130,000 clones; less than 95% are singletons and the top ten take about 0.18%. The specimen was unstimulated CD4+ T cells sorted from spleen or lymph node cells, collected before intestinal transplant. Receptors were obtained from a human donor who received an intestinal transplant. CDR3s include the opening cysteine and the closing phenylalanine or tryptophan. The D gene is left open where the match is weak. A row's size may be missing; if present it is once, few, many or a size class.

clone_size cdr3_length j_call d_call v_call cdr3_nt cdr3_aa
. 15 TRBJ2-2 . TRBV5-5 TGTGCCAGCAGCTTTGGGAGGACGGGCACCGGGGAGCTGTTTTTT CASSFGRTGTGELFF
. 15 TRBJ2-7 . TRBV5-1 TGCGCCAGCAGCTTGTTGACTGAAAACTCCTACGAGCAGTACTTC CASSLLTENSYEQYF
once 11 TRBJ2-5 . TRBV2 TGTGCCAGCAAGGAGCAAGAGACCCAGTACTTC CASKEQETQYF
once 15 TRBJ2-2 TRBD1 TRBV7-3 TGTGCCAGCAGCCCCCCGGACAGGGGAACCGGGGAGCTGTTTTTT CASSPPDRGTGELFF
. 14 TRBJ2-7 . TRBV7-8 TGTGCCAGCAGCTTAGTCCCCCTTTCCTACGAGCAGTACTTC CASSLVPLSYEQYF
. 15 TRBJ2-1 TRBD1 TRBV2 TGTGCCAGCAGTTGGGCAGGGGGCGACTACAATGAGCAGTTCTTC CASSWAGGDYNEQFF
. 15 TRBJ1-2 TRBD1 TRBV7-2 TGTGCCAGCAGCTTAGAAACAGGGGTCGGGCCTCACCGCACCTTC CASSLETGVGPHRTF
. 16 TRBJ1-1 . TRBV6-5 TGTGCCAGCAGTTACTCGATAGTGGCGGGTCGTACTGAAGCTTTCTTT CASSYSIVAGRTEAFF
. 12 TRBJ1-1 . TRBV11-2 TGTGCCAGCAGCTTTGGGTCGGCGGGAGCTTTCTTT CASSFGSAGAFF
. 14 TRBJ2-1 . TRBV4-1 TGCGCCAGCAGCCAAGGCCTGTCGCGCAATGAGCAGTTCTTC CASSQGLSRNEQFF
. 15 TRBJ2-3 TRBD2 TRBV10-3 TGTGCCATCAGCCCCGGGGAGGGTCGGGCAGATACGCAGTATTTT CAISPGEGRADTQYF
. 13 TRBJ1-1 . TRBV19 TGTGCCAGTAGTACAGGGATCGGAGCTGAAGCTTTCTTT CASSTGIGAEAFF
. 19 TRBJ2-1 TRBD2 TRBV4-1 TGCGCCAGCAGCTCACGTCGGGTGACGACTAGCGGGGGGGCACATGAGCAGTTCTTC CASSSRRVTTSGGAHEQFF
few 12 TRBJ1-1 . TRBV2 TGTGCCAGCACGGCAGGGTGGACTGAAGCTTTCTTT CASTAGWTEAFF
. 14 TRBJ1-6 TRBD1 TRBV6-1 TGTGCCAGCAGTAAGGACAGGACTAATTCACCCCTCCACTTT CASSKDRTNSPLHF
. 14 TRBJ2-2 TRBD1 TRBV27 TGTGCCAGCAGCCCGGACAGGGGGACCGGGGAGCTGTTTTTT CASSPDRGTGELFF
. 16 TRBJ2-1 . TRBV19 TGTGCCAGTACCCTTTCCGGGACTGCCGCCTACAATGAGCAGTTCTTC CASTLSGTAAYNEQFF
. 13 TRBJ2-5 . TRBV7-8 TGTGCCAGCAGCTTAGGGACACCGGAGACCCAGTACTTC CASSLGTPETQYF
. 13 TRBJ2-7 . TRBV6-5 TGTGCCAGCAGTTACGAAACCAGGGACGAGCAGTACTTC CASSYETRDEQYF
. 14 TRBJ1-6 . TRBV5-8 TGTGCCAGCAGATCCGCCAGGGCTAATTCACCCCTCCACTTT CASRSARANSPLHF